This T cell receptor (beta chain) emerged from a study of T-cell reconstitution after alpha-beta-depleted transplantation in children. V shed 2 bases and J shed 4 bases, with 12 bases lying between them. Germline V gives CDR1 MNHEY, CDR2 SVGAGI. The length of the CDR3 is 15 residues. This clonotype turned up a few times. Using unique molecular identifiers, the investigators prepared the TCRbeta library. In TCRdb, the PCR reads were re-called with MiXCR into one record per CDR3 protein. The data show hundreds of thousands of distinct CDR3 sequences, about 9.5% seen once. The sequencing here drew on PBMCs from the stem cell graft donor, taken from the stem cell graft. The TCR originated in a human donor who donated a stem cell graft to a child with acute lymphoblastic leukemia. The chain joins TRBV6-5 to TRBJ2-1; D possibly corresponds to TRBD2 (5 bases). Here the CDR3 reads CASSYTAGSYNEQFF. The CDR3 region has the DNA TGTGCCAGCAGTTACACCGCGGGTTCATACAATGAGCAGTTCTTC.